This T cell receptor (beta chain) was sequenced in a study of blood T cell repertoires in COVID-19. V lost 5 bases to trimming and J lost 7 bases, with 18 bases between them. The germline V gene encodes CDR1 MNHEY and CDR2 SVGAGI. CDR3 size: 14 residues. Sequenced by immunoSEQ multiplex PCR; TCRdb stores in-frame clones only, minus some. The sample lists about 190,000 clones; 88% were seen once. The sample was peripheral blood. J is TRBJ2-7 and V is TRBV6-5, with D possibly being TRBD2 (6 bases). The origin of this receptor is a human donor in a cohort sampled during active COVID-19. CDR3 amino acids: CASSSERAGWEQYF. For the CDR3, the DNA is TGTGCCAGCAGTAGTGAGCGGGCCGGATGGGAGCAGTACTTC.